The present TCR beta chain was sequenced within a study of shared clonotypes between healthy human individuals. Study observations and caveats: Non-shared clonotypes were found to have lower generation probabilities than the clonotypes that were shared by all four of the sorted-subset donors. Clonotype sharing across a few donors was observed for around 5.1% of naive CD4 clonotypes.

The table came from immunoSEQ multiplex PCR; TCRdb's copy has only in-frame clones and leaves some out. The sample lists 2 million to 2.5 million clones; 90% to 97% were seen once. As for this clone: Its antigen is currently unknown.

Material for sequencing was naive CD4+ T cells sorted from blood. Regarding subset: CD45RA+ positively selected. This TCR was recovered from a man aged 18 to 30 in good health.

The CDR3 DNA sequence: TGTGCCAGCAGTGTAGGGCAACCCAACTACGAGCAGTACTTC. Translating it yields CASSVGQPNYEQYF. J is TRBJ2-7 and V is TRBV25-1; no clear D. The CDR3 runs 14 residues. V shed 4 bases and J shed 3 bases, with 13 bases lying between them. Germline loops: CDR1 MGHDK, CDR2 SYGVNS.